This T cell receptor beta chain appears in the sequencing data of a study of blood T cell repertoires in COVID-19. Study summary: T cells, B-cell-depleted T cells, or PBMCs provided the cDNA or gDNA that served as material.

In the source study's methods: By means of reference gene primer amplification, nucleated cell counts were estimated. The table came from immunoSEQ multiplex PCR; TCRdb's copy has only in-frame clones and leaves some out. V and J calls and clone size are given by that table; D and trimming were obtained from the DNA. The data contain about 180,000 clones, 70% to 90% of them singletons. This CDR3 spans 17 amino acids. V lost 3 bases and J lost 4; bases outside the gene matches: 13. Germline values: CDR1 MDHEN, CDR2 SYDVKM. The sequence was collected from a man between 18 and 35 years old who had recovered from COVID-19. The sample consisted of peripheral blood. The rearrangement joins TRBV28 to TRBJ2-5, with 8 bases aligning to TRBD1. CDR3: CASSFLGAGGLIETQYF. The CDR3 DNA follows: TGTGCCAGCAGTTTCCTGGGGGCAGGGGGCTTGATAGAGACCCAGTACTTC.